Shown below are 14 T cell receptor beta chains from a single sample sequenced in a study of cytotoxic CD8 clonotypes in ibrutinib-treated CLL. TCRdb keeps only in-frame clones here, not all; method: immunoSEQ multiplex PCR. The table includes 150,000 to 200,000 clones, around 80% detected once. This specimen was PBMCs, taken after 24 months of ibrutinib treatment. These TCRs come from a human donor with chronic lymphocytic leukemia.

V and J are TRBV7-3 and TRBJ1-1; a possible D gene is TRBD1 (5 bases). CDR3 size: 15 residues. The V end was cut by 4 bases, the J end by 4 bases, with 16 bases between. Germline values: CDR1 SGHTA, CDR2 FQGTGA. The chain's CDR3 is CASSSQAGVGTEAFF. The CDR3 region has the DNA TGTGCCAGCAGCTCCCAGGCGGGGGTCGGCACTGAAGCTTTCTTT.

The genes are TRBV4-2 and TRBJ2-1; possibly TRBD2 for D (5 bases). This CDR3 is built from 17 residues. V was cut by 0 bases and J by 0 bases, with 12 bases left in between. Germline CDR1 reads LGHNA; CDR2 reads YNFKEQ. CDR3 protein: CASSQDRAGSSYNEQFF. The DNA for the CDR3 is TGTGCCAGCAGCCAAGATAGGGCGGGTAGCTCCTACAATGAGCAGTTCTTC.

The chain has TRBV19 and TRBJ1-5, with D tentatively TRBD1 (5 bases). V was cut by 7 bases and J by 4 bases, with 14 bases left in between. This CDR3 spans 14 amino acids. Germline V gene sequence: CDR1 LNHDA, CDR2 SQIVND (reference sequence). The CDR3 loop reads CASTGIRENQPQHF. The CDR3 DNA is TGTGCCAGTACTGGCATCAGGGAGAATCAGCCCCAGCATTTT.

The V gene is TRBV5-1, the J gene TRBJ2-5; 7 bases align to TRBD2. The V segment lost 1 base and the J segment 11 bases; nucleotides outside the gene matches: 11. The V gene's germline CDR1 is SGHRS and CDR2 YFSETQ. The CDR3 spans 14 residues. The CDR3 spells CASSLLGGGWEQYF. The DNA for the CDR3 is TGCGCCAGCAGCTTGCTCGGCGGGGGATGGGAGCAGTACTTC.

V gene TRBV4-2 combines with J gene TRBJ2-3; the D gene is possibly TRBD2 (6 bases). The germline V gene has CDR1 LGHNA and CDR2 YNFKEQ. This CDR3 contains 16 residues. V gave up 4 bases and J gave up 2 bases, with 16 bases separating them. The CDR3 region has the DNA TGTGCCAGCAGCCCGATAGCGGCTGGGCACACAGATACGCAGTATTTT. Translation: CASSPIAAGHTDTQYF.

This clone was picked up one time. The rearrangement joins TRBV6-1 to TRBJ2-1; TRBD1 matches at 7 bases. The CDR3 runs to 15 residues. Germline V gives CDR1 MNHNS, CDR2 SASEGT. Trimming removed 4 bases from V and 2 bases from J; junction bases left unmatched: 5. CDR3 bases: TGTGCCAGCAGTGCCAGACAGGGAGCCTACAATGAGCAGTTCTTC. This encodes CASSARQGAYNEQFF.

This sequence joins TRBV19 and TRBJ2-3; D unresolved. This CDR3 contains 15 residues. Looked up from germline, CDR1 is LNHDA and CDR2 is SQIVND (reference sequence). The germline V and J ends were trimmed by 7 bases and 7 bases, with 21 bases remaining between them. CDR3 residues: CASTPGGWVYNTQYF. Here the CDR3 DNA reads TGTGCCAGTACCCCCGGCGGCTGGGTTTATAATACGCAGTATTTT.

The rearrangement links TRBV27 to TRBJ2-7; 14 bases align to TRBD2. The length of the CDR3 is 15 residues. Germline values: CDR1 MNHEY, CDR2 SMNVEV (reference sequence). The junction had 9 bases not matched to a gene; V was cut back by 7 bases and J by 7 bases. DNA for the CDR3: TGTGCCAGCACCCGACTAGCGGGAGGGTCGGGGGAGCAGTACTTC. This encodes CASTRLAGGSGEQYF.

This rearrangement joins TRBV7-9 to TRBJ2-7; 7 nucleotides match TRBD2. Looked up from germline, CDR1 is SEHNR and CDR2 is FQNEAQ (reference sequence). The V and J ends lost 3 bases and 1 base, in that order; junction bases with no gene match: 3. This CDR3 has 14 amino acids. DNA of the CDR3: TGTGCCAGCAGCTTGACTAGCCGTTCCTACGAGCAGTACTTC. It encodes CASSLTSRSYEQYF.

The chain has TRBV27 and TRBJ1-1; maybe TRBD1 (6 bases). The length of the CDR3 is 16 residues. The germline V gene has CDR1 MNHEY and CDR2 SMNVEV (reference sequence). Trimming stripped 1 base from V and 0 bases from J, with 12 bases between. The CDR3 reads CASSLWRDTVNTEAFF. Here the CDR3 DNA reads TGTGCCAGCAGTTTATGGAGGGACACAGTGAACACTGAAGCTTTCTTT.

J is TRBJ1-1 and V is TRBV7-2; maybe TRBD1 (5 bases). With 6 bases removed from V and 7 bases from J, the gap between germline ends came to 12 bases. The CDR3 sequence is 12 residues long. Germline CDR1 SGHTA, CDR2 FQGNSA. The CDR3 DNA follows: TGTGCCAGCAGAGTCCGCGGGGGTGAAGCTTTCTTT. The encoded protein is CASRVRGGEAFF.

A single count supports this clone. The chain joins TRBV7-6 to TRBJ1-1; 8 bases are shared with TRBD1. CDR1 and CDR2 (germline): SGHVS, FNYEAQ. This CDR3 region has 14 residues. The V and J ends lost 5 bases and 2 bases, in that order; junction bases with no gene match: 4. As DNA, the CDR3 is TGTGCCAGCAGCCAGACAGGGGTAAACACTGAAGCTTTCTTT. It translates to CASSQTGVNTEAFF.

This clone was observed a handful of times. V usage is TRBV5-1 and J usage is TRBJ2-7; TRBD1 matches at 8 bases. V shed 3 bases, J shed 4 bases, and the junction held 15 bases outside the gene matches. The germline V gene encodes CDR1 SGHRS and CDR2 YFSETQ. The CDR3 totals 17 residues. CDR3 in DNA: TGCGCCAGCAGCTCGAGTCTTTACTACCAGGGGGCGTACGAGCAGTACTTC. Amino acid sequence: CASSSSLYYQGAYEQYF.

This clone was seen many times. CDR3 DNA: TGTGCCAGCAGTTCTAATACAATCTCGACAGGGGACTACGAGCAGTACTTC. It codes for CASSSNTISTGDYEQYF. This rearrangement joins TRBV28 to TRBJ2-7, with 8 bases matching TRBD1. CDR3 length: 17 residues. In germline, CDR1 is MDHEN, CDR2 SYDVKM. V was pared by 4 bases and J by 3 bases, with 14 bases of the junction left unmatched.